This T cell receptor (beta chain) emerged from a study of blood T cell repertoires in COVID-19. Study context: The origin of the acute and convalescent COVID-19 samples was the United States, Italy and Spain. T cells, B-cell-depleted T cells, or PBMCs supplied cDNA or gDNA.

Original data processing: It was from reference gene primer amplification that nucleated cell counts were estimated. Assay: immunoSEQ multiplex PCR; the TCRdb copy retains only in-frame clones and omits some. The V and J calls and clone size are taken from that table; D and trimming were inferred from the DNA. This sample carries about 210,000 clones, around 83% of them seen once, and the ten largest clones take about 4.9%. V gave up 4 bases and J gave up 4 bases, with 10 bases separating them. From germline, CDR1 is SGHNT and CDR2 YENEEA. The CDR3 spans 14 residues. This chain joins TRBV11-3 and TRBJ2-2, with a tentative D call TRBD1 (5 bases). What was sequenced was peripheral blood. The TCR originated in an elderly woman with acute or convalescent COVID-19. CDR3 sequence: CASSSRQSTGELFF. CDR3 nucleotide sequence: TGTGCCAGCAGCTCCAGACAGAGCACCGGGGAGCTGTTTTTT.